One T cell receptor (beta chain) is described in this entry. This entry is derived from a study of blood T cell repertoires in COVID-19. V was clipped by 0 bases and J by 1 base, with 7 bases between them. CDR3 length: 14 residues. Germline values: CDR1 LGHNA, CDR2 YNFKEQ. In the original analysis: Amplification with reference gene primers provided the estimates of nucleated cell counts. Clones were read by immunoSEQ multiplex PCR, and TCRdb kept only the in-frame ones, dropping some. That table is the source of V, J and clone size, and D and trimming were worked out from the DNA. The sample records 250,000 to 300,000 clones, roughly 80% being singletons.

Source material: peripheral blood. The chain uses TRBV4-2 and TRBJ2-7; no clear D gene. This clonotype was obtained from a man between 60 and 70 years old who had recovered from COVID-19. For the CDR3, the DNA is TGTGCCAGCAGCCAAGATCTCCAGTCCTACGAGCAGTACTTC. This sequence encodes CASSQDLQSYEQYF.